This T cell receptor (beta chain) is from a study of OX40 agonist ivuxolimab in advanced cancers. In the study overall: Cancers in dose escalation were hepatocellular, melanoma, renal cell and head and neck. There were three patients with partial responses, one having hepatocellular carcinoma and two cutaneous melanoma.

The cohort excluded patients with autoimmune disease history or systemic immunosuppression. Assay used: immunoSEQ multiplex PCR; TCRdb lists only in-frame clones, some missing. The sample shows approximately 69,000 clones, roughly 89% of them seen only once. The material sequenced was CD4+ or CD8+ T cells sorted from blood, taken in a trial of the OX40 agonist ivuxolimab. This clonotype was sampled from an adult with an advanced solid tumor such as melanoma, head and neck, liver or kidney cancer.

In DNA, the CDR3 is TGTGCCAGCAGCGCTGGGAGGAGCACAGATACGCAGTATTTT. Translating gives CASSAGRSTDTQYF. The chain recombines TRBV7-8 with TRBJ2-3, with D possibly being TRBD2 (6 bases). V shed 5 bases and J shed 0 bases, with 9 bases lying between them. CDR1 SGHVS and CDR2 FQNEAQ come from the germline V gene. This CDR3 spans 14 amino acids.